This T cell receptor (beta chain) is from a study of blood T cell repertoires in COVID-19. Clones were sequenced by immunoSEQ multiplex PCR, and TCRdb holds only the in-frame ones, with some missing. The table includes around 99,000 clones, about nine tenths detected once. The CDR3 totals 10 residues. Germline-derived CDR1 and CDR2 are SQVTM and ANQGSEA. V lost 7 bases to trimming and J lost 9 bases; unmatched junction nucleotides: 4. This rearrangement joins TRBV29-1 to TRBJ2-3; 7 nucleotides agree with TRBD2. The sequenced material came from peripheral blood. The sequence came from a man aged 50-59 years with acute or convalescent COVID-19. The CDR3 here is CSALADTQYF. CDR3 nucleotide sequence: TGCAGCGCCCTAGCGGACACGCAGTATTTT.